This T cell receptor beta chain was sequenced during a study of cytomegalovirus exposure and HLA in healthy donors. Study summary: Within the Caucasian-associated ancestry cluster were more than 75% of the approximately 400 genotyped donors.

A word on this clone: Antigen unknown.

The study, taken as a whole, reports: V- and J-gene trimming in TCR beta was tied to a missense DCLRE1C variant by an analysis performed later. For presence/absence analyses, sequencing depth was assumed to be roughly uniform across donors. In a later analysis, HLA-C alleles had the fewest associated TCRs, DRB1 alleles the most.

Both 60 Vbeta primers and 13 Jbeta primers went into the PCR. Assay: immunoSEQ multiplex PCR; the TCRdb copy retains only in-frame clones and omits some. The sample records 150,000 to 200,000 clones, 65% to 90% being singletons. There are 14 residues in the CDR3. Trimming pared 0 bases from V and 10 bases from J, leaving 13 bases between. Germline V lookup: CDR1 LGHNA, CDR2 YSLEER. The V gene is TRBV4-3, the J gene TRBJ2-1, with TRBD1 as a possible D gene (5 bases). The material sequenced was PBMCs. The sequence was obtained from a woman aged 50 to 60 in good health and CMV-seronegative. CDR3 sequence reads: CASSQEEIAGEQFF. The CDR3, as DNA: TGCGCCAGCAGCCAAGAAGAGATAGCAGGGGAGCAGTTCTTC.